The 10 T cell receptor beta chains below all came from one sample that was sequenced in a study of OX40 agonist ivuxolimab in advanced cancers. Libraries were prepared through the immunoSEQ multiplex PCR assay. This is the immuneACCESS table as TCRdb keeps it, with only in-frame sequences that have V and J called. A part of the clones is gone; compared with another copy, unresolved V genes explain less than half, and the rest is unexplained. For this sample there are some 19,000 clones; approximately 71% appear just once. The ten top clones hold about 13% of the sample. The sample here was CD4+ or CD8+ T cells sorted from blood, taken in a trial of the OX40 agonist ivuxolimab. All receptors derive from an adult with an advanced solid tumor such as melanoma, head and neck, liver or kidney cancer.

This chain links TRBV7-9 with TRBJ2-1, with 8 bases identical to TRBD2. Trimming removed 2 bases from V and 2 bases from J; junction bases left unmatched: 2. This CDR3 spans 15 amino acids. Germline-derived CDR1 and CDR2 are SEHNR and FQNEAQ (reference sequence). The CDR3 here is CASSLRREAYNEQFF. The CDR3 DNA follows: TGTGCCAGCAGCTTAAGGCGGGAGGCCTACAATGAGCAGTTCTTC.

The chain combines TRBV6-6 with TRBJ2-1, with 11 nucleotides matching TRBD2. CDR1 MNHNY and CDR2 SVGAGI come from the germline V gene (reference sequence). The CDR3 length is 15 residues. Unmatched junction bases numbered 4, after V lost 6 bases and J lost 3 bases. The CDR3 DNA is TGTGCCAGCAGCCCTGGACTAGCGGGCTACAATGAGCAGTTCTTC. It yields the protein CASSPGLAGYNEQFF.

This chain uses TRBV5-6 with TRBJ2-1, with 9 bases that match TRBD2. J lost 3 bases, V lost 4 bases, and 14 bases had no gene match. From germline, CDR1 is SGHDT and CDR2 YYEEEE. There are 18 residues in the CDR3. CDR3 bases: TGTGCCAGCAGCACAAGCCCTTTGGCGGGAGGGCTCTACAATGAGCAGTTCTTC. Its translation is CASSTSPLAGGLYNEQFF.

This chain joins TRBV27 and TRBJ2-1; perhaps TRBD2 as D (5 bases). The CDR3 runs 15 residues. Germline V gene data show CDR1 as MNHEY and CDR2 as SMNVEV (reference sequence). With 2 bases removed from V and 6 bases from J, the gap between germline ends came to 14 bases. Here the CDR3 DNA reads TGTGCCAGCAGTTTACTAGTAGCACGGGGCAATGAGCAGTTCTTC. It specifies CASSLLVARGNEQFF.

The chain links TRBV10-3 to TRBJ2-1; D is perhaps TRBD2 (6 bases). The CDR3 loop spans 16 amino acids. Trimming removed 3 bases from V and 8 bases from J, with 20 bases in between. Germline V gene sequence: CDR1 ENHRY, CDR2 SYGVKD. The CDR3 DNA reads TGTGCCATCAGTGACCCCGGGCGGAGGGGCGGCGATGAGCAGTTCTTC. Its protein product is CAISDPGRRGGDEQFF.

This chain connects TRBV5-6 to TRBJ1-2; D is perhaps TRBD1 (6 bases). Trimming removed 1 base from V and 7 bases from J, with 14 bases in between. The CDR3 extends over 14 amino acids. Looked up from germline, CDR1 is SGHDT and CDR2 is YYEEEE. The CDR3 bases are TGTGCCAGCAGCTTGAACAGGGTAGTAGGTGGCTACACCTTC. It is translated as CASSLNRVVGGYTF.

CDR3 protein: CAISEGPIQYF. CDR3 DNA: TGTGCCATCAGTGAGGGACCGATTCAGTACTTC. This chain uses TRBV10-3 with TRBJ2-4; unclear D gene. The V gene lost 2 bases and the J gene lost 10 bases, with 6 bases spanning the gap. The CDR3 contains 11 residues. Germline lookup yields CDR1 ENHRY and CDR2 SYGVKD.

This clone is medium-sized in the sample. This chain connects TRBV4-2 to TRBJ1-1; D not resolved. V was trimmed by 6 bases and J by 8 bases, leaving 16 bases between them. Per the germline V gene, CDR1 is LGHNA and CDR2 is YNFKEQ. The CDR3 extends over 13 amino acids. The CDR3 region is CASSFGVGEEAFF. The CDR3 DNA reads TGTGCCAGCAGTTTCGGGGTAGGCGAAGAAGCTTTCTTT.

This clone was seen at least ten times. The rearrangement joins TRBV5-1 to TRBJ2-7; D perhaps matches TRBD2 (5 bases). The V end was cut by 0 bases, the J end by 3 bases, with 7 bases between. Germline CDR1 is SGHRS and CDR2 is YFSETQ. The CDR3 consists of 13 residues. The CDR3: CASSLGEIYEQYF. CDR3 in DNA: TGCGCCAGCAGCTTGGGGGAGATCTACGAGCAGTACTTC. Supplemented by reference TRBV5-1 and TRBJ2-7, the full variable domain reads KAGVTQTPRYLIKTRGQQVTLSCSPISGHRSVSWYQQTPGQGLQFLFEYFSETQRNKGNFPGRFSGRQFSNSRSEMNVSTLELGDSALYLCASSLGEIYEQYFGPGTRLTVT.

This clone was picked up one time. The chain joins TRBV27 to TRBJ1-1; D perhaps matches TRBD1 (6 bases). Germline values: CDR1 MNHEY, CDR2 SMNVEV (reference sequence). Trimming cost V 8 bases and J 7 bases, with 11 bases left between them. CDR3 size: 11 residues. The CDR3 sequence: CASPPRGEAFF. CDR3 nucleotides: TGTGCCAGCCCGCCCAGGGGTGAAGCTTTCTTT.